This TCR beta chain emerged from a study of blood T cell repertoires in COVID-19. From germline, CDR1 is KGHDR and CDR2 SFDVKD. V lost 2 bases and J lost 5, with 8 bases in between. The CDR3 loop spans 13 amino acids. Using immunoSEQ multiplex PCR, the repertoire was profiled, and TCRdb retains in-frame clones only, with some absent. The sample contains around 230,000 clones, about 79% of which appear only once. The source is an elderly woman with acute or convalescent COVID-19. V gene TRBV24-1 combines with J gene TRBJ2-5; no clear D gene. Specimen: peripheral blood. CDR3 protein: CATSDSRAETQYF. For the CDR3, the DNA is TGTGCCACCAGTGATTCTCGTGCGGAGACCCAGTACTTC.